Listed below are T cell receptor beta chains from one sample, sequenced in a study of Graves' ophthalmopathy and Graves' hyperthyroidism. TCRdb re-derived calls from the multiplex PCR reads in MiXCR, one entry per CDR3 protein. The profile shows 200,000 to 250,000 distinct CDR3 sequences, 20% to 25% of them singletons. Specimen: peripheral blood. The receptors shown here come from a woman aged 45-65 years with Graves' ophthalmopathy. CDR3s include the opening cysteine and the closing phenylalanine or tryptophan. D genes are given only for firm matches. The size of a clone is reported for some rows only, either as once, few or many, or as a class for expanded clones.

D gene	J gene	V gene	clone size	CDR3 protein	CDR3 DNA
NA	TRBJ2-7	TRBV29-1	NA	CSVVLRGPLSYEQYF	TGCAGCGTTGTTTTGCGGGGGCCCCTCTCCTACGAGCAGTACTTC
TRBD1	TRBJ2-2	TRBV12-3/TRBV12-4	many	CASRRQGTGELFF	TGTGCCAGCAGAAGACAGGGGACCGGGGAGCTGTTTTTT
TRBD1	TRBJ1-6	TRBV27	NA	CASSRYLTGSHSPLHF	TGTGCCAGCAGTAGATACCTGACAGGGTCACACTCACCCCTCCACTTT
TRBD2	TRBJ2-5	TRBV7-2	many	CASGEGPWGETQYF	TGTGCCAGCGGGGAGGGGCCTTGGGGAGAGACCCAGTACTTC
NA	TRBJ2-7	TRBV7-2	many	CASSLGLAWEQYF	TGTGCCAGCAGCTTAGGGCTAGCGTGGGAGCAGTACTTC
NA	TRBJ1-1	TRBV5-1	few	CASSLGFGAFSEAFF	TGCGCCAGCAGCTTGGGCTTCGGGGCCTTCTCTGAAGCTTTCTTT
TRBD1	TRBJ1-6	TRBV2	many	CASSDRGSYNSPLHF	TGTGCCAGCAGCGACAGGGGGTCGTATAATTCACCCCTCCACTTT
NA	TRBJ1-2	TRBV12-3/TRBV12-4	NA	CARSLGDGFGYTF	TGTGCCAGAAGTTTAGGGGACGGGTTTGGCTACACCTTC
NA	TRBJ2-7	TRBV20-1	many	CSASDRIDEQYF	TGCAGTGCTAGCGACAGAATTGACGAGCAGTACTTC
NA	TRBJ2-7	TRBV5-1	NA	CASSSGGQHYEQYF	TGCGCCAGCAGCTCCGGGGGACAGCACTACGAGCAGTACTTC
NA	TRBJ2-7	TRBV19	many	CASSKGLISSYEQYF	TGTGCCAGTAGTAAAGGACTTATAAGCTCCTACGAGCAGTACTTC
NA	TRBJ1-1	TRBV20-1	many	CSARKGSNTEAFF	TGCAGTGCTAGAAAGGGTTCTAATACTGAAGCTTTCTTT
NA	TRBJ2-2	TRBV28	many	CASSLLPGTGELFF	TGTGCCAGCAGTTTATTACCGGGCACCGGGGAGCTGTTTTTT
NA	TRBJ1-1	TRBV12-3/TRBV12-4	many	CASSFVVNTEAFF	TGTGCCAGCAGTTTCGTGGTGAACACTGAAGCTTTCTTT
TRBD1	TRBJ1-2	TRBV29-1	many	CSSPGGQTGGYTF	TGCAGCTCTCCAGGGGGACAGACGGGAGGCTACACCTTC
NA	TRBJ1-6	TRBV6-1	many	CASRGLDNSPLHF	TGTGCCAGCAGAGGACTGGATAATTCACCCCTCCACTTT
TRBD1	TRBJ1-2	TRBV27	NA	CASSMGTGRLNGYTF	TGTGCCAGCAGTATGGGGACAGGGCGCTTGAATGGCTACACCTTC
TRBD1	TRBJ2-5	TRBV7-8	NA	CASSPWTGAQETQYF	TGTGCCAGCAGCCCATGGACAGGGGCACAAGAGACCCAGTACTTC
NA	TRBJ2-7	TRBV12-3/TRBV12-4	many	CASSFTPSKQYF	TGTGCCAGCAGTTTTACGCCGAGTAAGCAGTACTTC
NA	TRBJ2-7	TRBV27	many	CASSLSPFGGYEQYF	TGTGCCAGCAGTTTATCTCCCTTCGGCGGCTACGAGCAGTACTTC
NA	TRBJ1-1	TRBV24-1	NA	CATSDSTGMNTEAFF	TGTGCCACCAGTGATTCGACAGGAATGAACACTGAAGCTTTCTTT
NA	TRBJ1-2	TRBV18	many	CASSPEGLNYGYTF	TGTGCCAGCTCACCAGAGGGACTAAACTATGGCTACACCTTC
NA	TRBJ2-6	TRBV4-1	few	CASSQDGAYYSGANVLTF	TGCGCCAGCAGCCAAGATGGGGCTTACTACTCTGGGGCCAACGTCCTGACTTTC
NA	TRBJ2-7	TRBV9	many	CASSLTGEGLYEQYF	TGTGCCAGCAGCCTGACAGGGGAGGGCCTTTACGAGCAGTACTTC
NA	TRBJ2-5	TRBV15	many	CATSREGLPPPETQYF	TGTGCCACCAGCAGAGAAGGTCTGCCGCCTCCAGAGACCCAGTACTTC